The clone carrying this TCR beta chain was seen more than once but under ten times. TCR beta CDR3 regions were amplified from RNA transcripts. Primed by the HTBI set, a first-round RT-PCR was run on the TCR CDR3. TCRdb itself ran the multiplex PCR reads through MiXCR, one entry per CDR3 protein. The sample lists about 480,000 distinct CDR3 sequences, approximately 25% occurring once. The CDR3 spans 14 residues. V shed 6 bases and J shed 0 bases, with 9 bases lying between them. CDR1 and CDR2 (germline): SGHRS, YFSETQ. The sample is drawn from a study of T cells in Graves' hyperthyroidism and ophthalmopathy. Each ophthalmopathy patient scored at least 3 on the Clinical Activity Score and at least 4 on NOSPECS grade, with duration under 3 months. Diagnosing involved the use of clinical symptoms, serum thyroxine and TRAb, thyroid ultrasound and orbital computed tomography.

This sequence originates from a woman under 40 with Graves' ophthalmopathy. The gene calls are TRBV5-1 and TRBJ2-2, with D hard to call. Sequencing input: blood. Here the CDR3 DNA reads TGCGCCAGCAAGGGCTACGCGAACACCGGGGAGCTGTTTTTT. This sequence encodes CASKGYANTGELFF.